This T cell receptor (beta chain) is drawn from a study of beta chain features in type 1 diabetes. General study results and limits: Type 1 diabetes patients had VDJ junctions that carried fewer insertions and more deletions. Moderately but significantly shorter TCRB CDR3s were found in Type 1 diabetes patients in all four CD4+ subsets.

Trimming cost V 2 bases and J 2 bases, with 14 bases left between them. CDR3 length: 16 amino acids. Looked up from germline, CDR1 is SGHDN and CDR2 is FVKESK. The isolated RNA, all of it, was reverse transcribed, so expressed TCRB transcripts were what got sequenced. The table came from immunoSEQ multiplex PCR; TCRdb's copy has only in-frame clones and leaves some out. The table includes hundreds of thousands of clones, around an eighth detected once. Worth noting for this clone: The target antigen is unknown.

J is TRBJ2-3 and V is TRBV14; possibly TRBD1 for D (5 bases). Sequenced input: naive CD4+ T cells from blood. The receptor was isolated from a man aged 18 to 29 with type 1 diabetes. CDR3 loop: CASSQWGRAFTDTQYF. The CDR3 coding sequence is TGTGCCAGCAGCCAATGGGGCAGGGCCTTCACAGATACGCAGTATTTT.